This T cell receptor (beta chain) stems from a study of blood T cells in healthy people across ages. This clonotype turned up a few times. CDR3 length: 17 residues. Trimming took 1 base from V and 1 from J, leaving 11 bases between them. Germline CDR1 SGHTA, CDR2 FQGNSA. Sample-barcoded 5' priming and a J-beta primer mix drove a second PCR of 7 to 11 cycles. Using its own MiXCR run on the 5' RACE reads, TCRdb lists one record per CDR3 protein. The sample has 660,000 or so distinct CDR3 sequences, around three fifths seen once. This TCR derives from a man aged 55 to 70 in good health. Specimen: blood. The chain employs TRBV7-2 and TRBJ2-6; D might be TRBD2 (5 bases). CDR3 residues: CASSLERTGSGANVLTF. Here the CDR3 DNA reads TGTGCCAGCAGCTTAGAGCGGACTGGATCTGGGGCCAACGTCCTGACTTTC.